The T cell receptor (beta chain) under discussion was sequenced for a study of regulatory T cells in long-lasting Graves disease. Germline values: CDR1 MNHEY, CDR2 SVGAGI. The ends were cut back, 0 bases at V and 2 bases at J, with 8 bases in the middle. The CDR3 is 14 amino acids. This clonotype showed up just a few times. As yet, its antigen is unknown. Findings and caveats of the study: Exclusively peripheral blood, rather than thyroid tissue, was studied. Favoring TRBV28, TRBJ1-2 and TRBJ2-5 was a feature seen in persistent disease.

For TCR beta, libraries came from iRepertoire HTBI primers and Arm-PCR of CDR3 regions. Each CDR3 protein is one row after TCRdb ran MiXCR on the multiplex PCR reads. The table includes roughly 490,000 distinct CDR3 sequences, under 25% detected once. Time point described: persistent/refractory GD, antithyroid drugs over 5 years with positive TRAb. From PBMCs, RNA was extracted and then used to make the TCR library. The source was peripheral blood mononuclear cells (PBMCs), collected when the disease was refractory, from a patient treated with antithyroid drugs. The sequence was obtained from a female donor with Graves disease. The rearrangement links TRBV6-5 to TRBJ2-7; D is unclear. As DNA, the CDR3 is TGTGCCAGCAGTTACTCGACCGCCACCTACGAGCAGTACTTC. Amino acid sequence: CASSYSTATYEQYF.